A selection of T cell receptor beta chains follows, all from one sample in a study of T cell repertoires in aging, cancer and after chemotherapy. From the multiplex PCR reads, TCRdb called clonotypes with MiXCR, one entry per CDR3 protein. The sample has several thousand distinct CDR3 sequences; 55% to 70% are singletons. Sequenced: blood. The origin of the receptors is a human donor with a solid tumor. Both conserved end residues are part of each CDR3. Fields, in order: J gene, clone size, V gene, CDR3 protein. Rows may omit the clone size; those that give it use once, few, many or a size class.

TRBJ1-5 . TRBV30 CAWSGGSNHPQHF
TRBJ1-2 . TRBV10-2 CASTLDHYGYTF
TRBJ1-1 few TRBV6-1 CASRWEQTNTEAFF
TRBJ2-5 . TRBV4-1 CASTLREGEETQYF
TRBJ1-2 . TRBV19 CASTPLDRVYGYTF
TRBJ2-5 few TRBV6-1 CATGDTQETQYF
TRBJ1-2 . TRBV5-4 CASSRTGGESGYGYTF
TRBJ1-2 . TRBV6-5 CASTERPMGQLYGYTF
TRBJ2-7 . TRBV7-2 CASSRTANSYEQYF
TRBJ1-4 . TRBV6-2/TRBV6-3 CASSYSDRGERRLGKLFF
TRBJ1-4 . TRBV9 CASSVGDRRTEKLFF
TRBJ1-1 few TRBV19 CASSMGQVRGEAFF
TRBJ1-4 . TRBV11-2 CASSLAPQATNEKLFF
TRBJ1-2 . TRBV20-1 CSAGTGSLNYGYTF
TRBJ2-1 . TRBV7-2 CASSLIPGYNEQFF
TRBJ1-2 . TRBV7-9 CASSFLTGGYTF
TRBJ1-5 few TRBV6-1 CASSRTQTDQPQHF
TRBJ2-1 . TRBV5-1 CASSLYSGSVNEQFF
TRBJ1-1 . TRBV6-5 CASSYSTSGAGAFF
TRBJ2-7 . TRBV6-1 CASSYVMTSGSYYEQYF
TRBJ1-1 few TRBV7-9 CASSLTGGTEAFF
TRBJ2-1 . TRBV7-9 CASSGTGYNEQFF
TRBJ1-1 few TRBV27 CASSSRTEIEAFF
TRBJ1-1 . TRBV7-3 CASSLEYSTEAFF
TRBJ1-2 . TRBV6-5 CASSSDRGLGCTF
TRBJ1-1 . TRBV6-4 CASSDEAGLGAFF
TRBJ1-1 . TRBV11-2 CASSLGGTGYTEAFF
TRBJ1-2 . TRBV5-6 CASSRQGAYSYTF
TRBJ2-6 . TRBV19 CASTVQGPGANVLTF
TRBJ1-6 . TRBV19 CASSTSSGGWNSPLHF
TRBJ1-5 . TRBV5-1 CASSLLWDQPQHF
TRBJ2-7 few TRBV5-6 CASSATGSPYEQYF
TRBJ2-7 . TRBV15 CATSRGAGSSYEQYF
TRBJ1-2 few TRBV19 CASSSGRTYGYTF
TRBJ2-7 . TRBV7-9 CASSQVQGTYEQYF
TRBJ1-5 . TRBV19 CASSIDVDRYSNQPQHF
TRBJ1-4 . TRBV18 CASSPSGGTGGSEKLFF
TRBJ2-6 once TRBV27 CASSFDLPLSGANVLTF
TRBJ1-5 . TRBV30 CAWSVQGNQPQHF
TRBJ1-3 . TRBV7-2 CASTPQGAGNTIYF
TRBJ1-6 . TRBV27 CASSLWGASYNSPLHF
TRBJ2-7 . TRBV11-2 CASARDTASYEQYF
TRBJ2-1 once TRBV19 CASSIWNNEQFF
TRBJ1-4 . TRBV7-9 CASSLEGIRLGKLFF
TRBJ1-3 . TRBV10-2 CASTHGGYSGNTIYF
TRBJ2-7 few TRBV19 CASSLAGTSYEQYF
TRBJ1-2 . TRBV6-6 CASSSGGRVSSYGYTF
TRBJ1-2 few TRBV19 CASTPAGEAGYTF